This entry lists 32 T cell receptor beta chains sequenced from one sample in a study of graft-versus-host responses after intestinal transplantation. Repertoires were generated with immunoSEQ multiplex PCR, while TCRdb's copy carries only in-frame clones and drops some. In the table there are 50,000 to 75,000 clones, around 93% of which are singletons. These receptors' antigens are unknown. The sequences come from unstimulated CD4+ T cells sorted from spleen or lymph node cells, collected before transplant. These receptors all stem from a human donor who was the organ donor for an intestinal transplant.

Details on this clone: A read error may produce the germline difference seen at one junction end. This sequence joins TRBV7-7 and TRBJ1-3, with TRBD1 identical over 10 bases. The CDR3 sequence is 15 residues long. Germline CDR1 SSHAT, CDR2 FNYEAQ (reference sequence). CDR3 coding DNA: TGTGCTAGCAGCCGGGACAGGGGAACTGGAAACACCATATATTTT. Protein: CASSRDRGTGNTIYF. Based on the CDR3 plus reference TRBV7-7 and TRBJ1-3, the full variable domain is GAGVSQSPRYKVTKRGQDVTLRCDPISSHATLYWYQQALGQGPEFLTYFNYEAQPDKSGLPSDRFSAERPEGSISTLTIQRTEQRDSAMYRCASSRDRGTGNTIYFGEGSWLTVV.

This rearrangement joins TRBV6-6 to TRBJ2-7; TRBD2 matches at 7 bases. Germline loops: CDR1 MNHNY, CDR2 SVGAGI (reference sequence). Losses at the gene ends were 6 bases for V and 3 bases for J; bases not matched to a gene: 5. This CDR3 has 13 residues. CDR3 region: CASSRPGGYEQYF. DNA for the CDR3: TGTGCCAGCAGCCGCCCGGGGGGCTACGAGCAGTACTTC.

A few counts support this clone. CDR3 in DNA: TGTGCCAGCAGTTACTCGACAGGGGGCGGATACGAGCAGTACTTC. Its translation: CASSYSTGGGYEQYF. The chain joins TRBV6-5 to TRBJ2-7, with TRBD1 matching 10 bases. The V gene end was trimmed by 0 bases and the J gene end by 4 bases; junction bases not matched to a gene: 3. CDR1 and CDR2 (germline): MNHEY, SVGAGI. This CDR3 spans 15 amino acids.

The CDR3, as DNA: TGTGCCAGCAGCTTACTCAGGGGCACCGGGGAGCTGTTTTTT. This translates into CASSLLRGTGELFF. This chain uses TRBV7-9 with TRBJ2-2; TRBD1 is a possible D gene (6 bases). The V gene's germline CDR1 is SEHNR and CDR2 FQNEAQ (reference sequence). V lost 2 bases, J lost 4 bases, and 8 bases lay in between. The CDR3 is 14 residues long.

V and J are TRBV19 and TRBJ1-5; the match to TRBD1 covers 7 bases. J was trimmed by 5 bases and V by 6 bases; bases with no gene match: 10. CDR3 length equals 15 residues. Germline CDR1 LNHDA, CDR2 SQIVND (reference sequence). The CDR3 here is CASRARDSTYQPQHF. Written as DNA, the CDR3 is TGTGCCAGTAGGGCCCGGGACAGTACTTATCAGCCCCAGCATTTT.

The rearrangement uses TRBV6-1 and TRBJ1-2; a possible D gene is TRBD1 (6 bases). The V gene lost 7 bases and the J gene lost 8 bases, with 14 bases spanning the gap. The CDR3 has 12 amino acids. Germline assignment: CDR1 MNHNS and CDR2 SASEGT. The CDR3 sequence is CASTRTVSGYTF. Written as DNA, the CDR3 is TGTGCCAGCACGCGGACAGTAAGCGGCTACACCTTC.

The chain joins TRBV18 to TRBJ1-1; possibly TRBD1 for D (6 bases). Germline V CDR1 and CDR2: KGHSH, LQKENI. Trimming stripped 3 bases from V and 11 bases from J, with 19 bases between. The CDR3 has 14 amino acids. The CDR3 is CASSPISNRELAFF. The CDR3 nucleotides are TGTGCCAGCTCACCGATATCCAACAGGGAGTTGGCTTTCTTT. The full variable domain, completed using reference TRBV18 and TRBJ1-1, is NAGVMQNPRHLVRRRGQEARLRCSPMKGHSHVYWYRQLPEEGLKFMVYLQKENIIDESGMPKERFSAEFPKEGPSILRIQQVVRGDSAAYFCASSPISNRELAFFGQGTRLTVV.

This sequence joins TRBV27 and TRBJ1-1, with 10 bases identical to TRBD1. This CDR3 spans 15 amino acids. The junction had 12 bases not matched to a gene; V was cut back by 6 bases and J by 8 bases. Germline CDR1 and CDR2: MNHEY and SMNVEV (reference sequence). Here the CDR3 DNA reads TGTGCCAGCAGGCGTTCCGGGACAGGGGCCTACGAAGCTTTCTTT. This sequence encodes CASRRSGTGAYEAFF.

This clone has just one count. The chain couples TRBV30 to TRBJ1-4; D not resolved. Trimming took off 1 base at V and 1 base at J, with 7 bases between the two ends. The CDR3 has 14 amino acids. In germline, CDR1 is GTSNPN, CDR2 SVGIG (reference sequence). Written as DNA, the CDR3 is TGTGCCTGGAGTGCCGGGAAAACTAATGAAAAACTGTTTTTT. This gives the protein CAWSAGKTNEKLFF.

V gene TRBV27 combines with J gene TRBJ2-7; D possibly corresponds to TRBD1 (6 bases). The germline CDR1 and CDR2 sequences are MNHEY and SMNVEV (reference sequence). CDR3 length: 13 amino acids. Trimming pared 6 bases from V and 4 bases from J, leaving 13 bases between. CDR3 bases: TGTGCCAGCAGAACCTCCGACAGGTACGAGCAGTACTTC. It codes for CASRTSDRYEQYF.

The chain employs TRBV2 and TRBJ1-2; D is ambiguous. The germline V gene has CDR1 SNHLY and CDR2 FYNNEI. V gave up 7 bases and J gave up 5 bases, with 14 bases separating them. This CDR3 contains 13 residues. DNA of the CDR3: TGTGCCAGCACCCGAATCTGGCAGTATGGCTACACCTTC. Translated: CASTRIWQYGYTF.

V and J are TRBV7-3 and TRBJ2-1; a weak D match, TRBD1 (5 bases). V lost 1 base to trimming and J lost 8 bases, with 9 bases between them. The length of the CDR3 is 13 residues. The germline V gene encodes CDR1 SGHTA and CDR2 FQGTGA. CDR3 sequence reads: CASSLSQGDEQFF. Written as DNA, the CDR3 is TGTGCCAGCAGCTTAAGCCAGGGCGATGAGCAGTTCTTC.

DNA of the CDR3: TGTGCCAGCCGGACAGTGCTAAACTCCTACGAGCAGTACTTC. The encoded protein is CASRTVLNSYEQYF. The chain is built from TRBV7-2 and TRBJ2-7; a possible D gene is TRBD1 (6 bases). Looked up from germline, CDR1 is SGHTA and CDR2 is FQGNSA. This CDR3 is 14 amino acids long. Trimming cost V 8 bases and J 0 bases, with 14 bases left between them.

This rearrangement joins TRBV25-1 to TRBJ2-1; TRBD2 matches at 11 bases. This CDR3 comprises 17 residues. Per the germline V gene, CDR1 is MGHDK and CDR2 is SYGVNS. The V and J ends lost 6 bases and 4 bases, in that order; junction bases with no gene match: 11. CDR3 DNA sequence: TGTGCCAGCAGCGTACGACTAGCGGGGAGCTCTTACAATGAGCAGTTCTTC. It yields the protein CASSVRLAGSSYNEQFF.

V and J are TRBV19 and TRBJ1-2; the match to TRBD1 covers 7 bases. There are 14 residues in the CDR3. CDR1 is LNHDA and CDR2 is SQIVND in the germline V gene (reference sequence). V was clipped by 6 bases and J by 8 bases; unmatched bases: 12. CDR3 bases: TGTGCCAGTAGAGGGACCACAGGGGAGGAAGGCTACACCTTC. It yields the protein CASRGTTGEEGYTF.

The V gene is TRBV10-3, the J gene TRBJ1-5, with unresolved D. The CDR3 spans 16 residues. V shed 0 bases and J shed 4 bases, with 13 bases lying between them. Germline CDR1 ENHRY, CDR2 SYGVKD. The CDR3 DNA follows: TGTGCCATCAGTGAGTCGGGGAAGGTGGGGAATCAGCCCCAGCATTTT. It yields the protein CAISESGKVGNQPQHF.

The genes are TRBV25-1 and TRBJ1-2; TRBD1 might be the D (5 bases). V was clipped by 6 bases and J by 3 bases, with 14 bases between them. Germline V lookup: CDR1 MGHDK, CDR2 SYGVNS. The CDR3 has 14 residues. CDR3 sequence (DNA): TGTGCCAGCAGGCCGGCAGGGCGTGACTATGGCTACACCTTC. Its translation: CASRPAGRDYGYTF.

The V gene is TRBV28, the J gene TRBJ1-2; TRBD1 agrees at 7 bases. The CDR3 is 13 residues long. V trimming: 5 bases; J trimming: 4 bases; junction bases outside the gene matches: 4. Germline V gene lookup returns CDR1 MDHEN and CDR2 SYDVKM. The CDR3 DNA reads TGTGCCAGCAGTCAGGGACAGCTCTATGGCTACACCTTC. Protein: CASSQGQLYGYTF.

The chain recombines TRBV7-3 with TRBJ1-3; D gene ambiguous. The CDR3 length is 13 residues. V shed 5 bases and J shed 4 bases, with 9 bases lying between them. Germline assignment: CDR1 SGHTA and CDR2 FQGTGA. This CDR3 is CASSLQGGNTIYF. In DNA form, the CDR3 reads TGTGCCAGCAGCCTTCAAGGGGGAAACACCATATATTTT.

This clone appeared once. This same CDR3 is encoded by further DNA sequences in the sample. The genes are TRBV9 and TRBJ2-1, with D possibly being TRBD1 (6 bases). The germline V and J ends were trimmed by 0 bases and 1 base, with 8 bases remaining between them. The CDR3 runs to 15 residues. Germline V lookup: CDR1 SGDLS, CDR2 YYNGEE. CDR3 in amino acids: CASSVEGGSYNEQFF. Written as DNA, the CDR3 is TGTGCCAGCAGCGTAGAAGGGGGTTCCTACAATGAGCAGTTCTTC.

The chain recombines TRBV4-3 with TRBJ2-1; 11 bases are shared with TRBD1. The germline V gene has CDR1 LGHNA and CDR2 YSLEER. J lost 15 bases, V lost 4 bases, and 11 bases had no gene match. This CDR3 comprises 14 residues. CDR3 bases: TGCGCCAGCAGCCGGTTAGGACAGGGGGCTTTCCGGTTCTTC. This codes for CASSRLGQGAFRFF.

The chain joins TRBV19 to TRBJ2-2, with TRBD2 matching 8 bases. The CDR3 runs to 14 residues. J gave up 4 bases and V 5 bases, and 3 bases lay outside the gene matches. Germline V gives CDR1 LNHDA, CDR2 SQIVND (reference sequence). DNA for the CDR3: TGTGCCAGTAGTGGCCGGGGGGGCACCGGGGAGCTGTTTTTT. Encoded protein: CASSGRGGTGELFF.

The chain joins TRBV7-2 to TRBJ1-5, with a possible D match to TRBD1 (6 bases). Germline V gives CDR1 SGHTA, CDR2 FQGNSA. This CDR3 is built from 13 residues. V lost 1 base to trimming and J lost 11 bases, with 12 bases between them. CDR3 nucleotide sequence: TGTGCCAGCAGCTTAGTTGGGGGCAGGGCCCAGCATTTT. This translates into CASSLVGGRAQHF.

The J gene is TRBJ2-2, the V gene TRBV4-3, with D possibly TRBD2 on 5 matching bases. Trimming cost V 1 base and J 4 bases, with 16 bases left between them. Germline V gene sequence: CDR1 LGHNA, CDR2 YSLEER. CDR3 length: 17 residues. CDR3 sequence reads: CASSQAVLARGTGELFF. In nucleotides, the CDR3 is TGCGCCAGCAGCCAAGCGGTCCTAGCCCGGGGCACCGGGGAGCTGTTTTTT.

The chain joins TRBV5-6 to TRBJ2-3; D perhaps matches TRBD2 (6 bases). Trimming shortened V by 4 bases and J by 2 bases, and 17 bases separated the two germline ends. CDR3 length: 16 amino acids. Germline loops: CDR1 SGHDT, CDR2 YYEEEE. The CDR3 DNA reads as TGTGCCAGCAGCCGGGGTAATGGGGGGTCCACAGATACGCAGTATTTT. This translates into CASSRGNGGSTDTQYF.

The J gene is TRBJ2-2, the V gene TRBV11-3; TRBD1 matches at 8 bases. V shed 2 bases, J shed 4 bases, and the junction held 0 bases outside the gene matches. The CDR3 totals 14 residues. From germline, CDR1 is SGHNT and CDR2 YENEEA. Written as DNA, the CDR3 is TGTGCCAGCAGCTTACAGGGGGCCACCGGGGAGCTGTTTTTT. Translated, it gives CASSLQGATGELFF.

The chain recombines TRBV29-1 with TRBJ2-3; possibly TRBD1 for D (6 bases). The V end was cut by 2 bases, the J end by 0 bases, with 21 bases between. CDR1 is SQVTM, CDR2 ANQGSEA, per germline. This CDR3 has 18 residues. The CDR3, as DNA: TGCAGCGTTGAACCCCCGGGACGACAGGTATATAGCACAGATACGCAGTATTTT. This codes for CSVEPPGRQVYSTDTQYF.

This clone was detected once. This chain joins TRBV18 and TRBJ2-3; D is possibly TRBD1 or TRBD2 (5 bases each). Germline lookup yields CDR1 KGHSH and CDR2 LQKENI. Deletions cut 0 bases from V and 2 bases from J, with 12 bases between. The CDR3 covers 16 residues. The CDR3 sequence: CASSPPGTGHTDTQYF. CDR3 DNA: TGTGCCAGCTCACCACCTGGGACCGGACACACAGATACGCAGTATTTT.

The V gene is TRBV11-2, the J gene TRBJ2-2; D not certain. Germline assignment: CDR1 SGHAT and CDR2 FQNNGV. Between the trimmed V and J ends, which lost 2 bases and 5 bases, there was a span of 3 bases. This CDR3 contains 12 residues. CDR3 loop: CASSLPTGELFF. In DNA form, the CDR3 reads TGTGCCAGCAGCTTACCGACCGGGGAGCTGTTTTTT.

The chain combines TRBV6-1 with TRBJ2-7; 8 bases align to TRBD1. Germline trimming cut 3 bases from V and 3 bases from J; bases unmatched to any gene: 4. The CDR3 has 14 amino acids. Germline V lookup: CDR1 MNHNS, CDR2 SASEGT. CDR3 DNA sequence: TGTGCCAGCAGTGATGGACAGGGACTCTACGAGCAGTACTTC. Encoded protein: CASSDGQGLYEQYF.

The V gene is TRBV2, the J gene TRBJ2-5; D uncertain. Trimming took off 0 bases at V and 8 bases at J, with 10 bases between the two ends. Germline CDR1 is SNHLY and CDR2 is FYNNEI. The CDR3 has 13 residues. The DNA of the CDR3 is TGTGCCAGCAGTGAAGCTCCCGCCTTAACCCAGTACTTC. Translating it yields CASSEAPALTQYF.

The DNA for the CDR3 is TGCGCCAGCAGCTGGGGACTAGGCCAAGAGACCCAGTACTTC. This gives the protein CASSWGLGQETQYF. This rearrangement joins TRBV5-1 to TRBJ2-5; 8 nucleotides align to TRBD2. Trimming took 3 bases from V and 1 from J; bases not matched to a gene: 2. The CDR3 spans 14 residues. Germline V gene lookup returns CDR1 SGHRS and CDR2 YFSETQ.